This TCR beta chain was sequenced for a study of cytomegalovirus exposure and HLA in healthy donors (dated by TCRdb to the late 2010s). Background for the entire study: An earlier analysis of under 600 of the donors reported 250 to 300 Gb of sequence data and about 100 million unique TCR beta sequences from some 180 million T cells. About 310 gigabases of sequencing data and approximately 85 million unique TCR sequences were included in an early release covering about 700 HLA-typed donors. Of the 398 genotyped donors, over 65% fell in the genetic ancestry cluster associated with self-reported Caucasian donors. The study aimed to test whether signatures of past pathogen exposure could be identified by cataloging public T cell receptors. The T cell repertoires of 666 subjects were profiled by immunosequencing and related to cytomegalovirus serostatus. A separate validation cohort of about 110 different subjects was used in addition to the roughly 700-subject first cohort. To predict cytomegalovirus infection status, the study combined high-throughput TCR immunosequencing, statistical association of individual TCRs with disease status, and machine learning. To study patterns of TCR occurrence, a later analysis re-analyzed previously published TCR beta repertoires from several hundred donors and added high-resolution HLA genotyping. The later analysis used no new phenotypic data to find candidate immune exposures, relying instead on TCR beta sequences and their occurrence across donors. To decide whether each TCR beta V gene segment behaved as functional or pseudogenic, an earlier analysis of approximately 600 of the donors relied on high-throughput TCR beta sequencing. Alongside the repertoire data, information on donor age, sex, ethnicity and CMV serostatus was compiled. A later genetic analysis took genome-wide SNP genotypes for about 65% of the 666 donors and used that subset as a discovery cohort. Every repertoire in the discovery cohort had been generated on one and the same sequencing platform. Class I and class II HLA loci were covered by the typing at four-digit resolution. The number of typed donors differed by locus: roughly 629-640 for A, B, C, DRB1 and DQB1; some 500 for DQA1; 606 for DPA1; and roughly 470 for DPB1. Because of strong linkage in the cohort, roughly five DR-DQ haplotypes were treated as single units for association and clustering. On average, 235,054 unique TCR beta nucleotide sequences were sequenced per donor among 398 genotyped donors of the cohort, with about 19% of those sequences being non-productive. Overall study outcomes, separate from this receptor: The classifier was reported to diagnose cytomegalovirus status with high specificity and sensitivity in both the original cohort and the validation cohort. In an earlier analysis of approximately 590 of the donors, most TCR beta V segments were observed in productive rearrangements about 90% or about 30% of the time, broadly matching IMGT annotations. In a later genetic analysis, fewer N-insertions in productive TCRs were reported among donors in an Asian-associated ancestry cluster than the 666-donor mean. In vitro tests confirmed that a few of the cytomegalovirus-associated TCR beta chains recognize cytomegalovirus antigens. In a later analysis, HLA-associated TCR beta chains showed more clonal expansion and lower generation probabilities than non-associated chains that were equally common. CMV serostatus was the only immune exposure information available for the cohort. The authors suggested that the approach could potentially be extended to other disease states and immunological phenotypes. A later analysis associated about 17,000 TCR beta sequences with specific HLA alleles at a false discovery rate of 0.05. Assigning TCR associations to individual alleles was difficult when HLA alleles, especially DR and DQ, strongly co-occurred. The study gave a list of 150 to 200 TCR beta chains associated with cytomegalovirus. This cohort had only TCR beta chains sequenced, and the lack of alpha or paired-chain data limited which features could be detected. In a later analysis, several top co-occurrence clusters were reported to appear linked to parvovirus B19, influenza, CMV and Epstein-Barr virus. Because counts were too low, seventeen rarely observed V segments, including chromosome 9 orphons, were excluded from the earlier analysis of some 540 of the donors. In a later genetic analysis, a missense DCLRE1C variant was associated with V-gene and J-gene trimming of TCR beta chains, and the association was replicated in an independent cohort. Sequencing depth was assumed to be roughly uniform across donors in the presence/absence analyses, though that assumption may not hold. Some IMGT-functional V segments, including TRBV6-2 and TRBV6-3, could not be distinguished by the 87-base-pair reads and were therefore excluded. A further reported finding was that TCR beta sequences accurately predicted the HLA-A and HLA-B alleles for most subjects in the first cohort. Most CMV-associated TCR beta chains appeared to be HLA-restricted in a later analysis, and the HLA associations seemed to be driven largely by CMV exposure. HLA typing was unavailable for some donors at each locus, so association tests used only the typed subset. A group of highly shared sequence variants was considered likely to be a technical artifact of the sequencing pipeline. Most TCR sequences were observed very rarely across donors, whereas some public TCRs were present in many individuals. A later analysis found that TCR association rates varied across HLA loci, with DRB1 alleles showing the most associated TCRs and HLA-C alleles the fewest. Linkage disequilibrium might explain the correlated functional status among segregating V segments, but an unknown experimental factor could not be excluded.

In the case of this clone: Its antigen is not yet known. Base qualities were left out, and no much larger clone turns up one base away.

The library was built by means of the immunoSEQ multiplex PCR assay. For the multiplex PCR, a mixture combining 60 forward primers for TCR Vbeta segments and 13 reverse primers for TCR Jbeta segments was used. The CDR3 region of rearranged TCR beta genes was amplified from genomic DNA with a multiplex PCR assay. The Illumina HiSeq System was used to sequence the amplified TCR beta libraries as 87-base-pair reads. The source study handled its data this way. Across the 500 to 850 repertoires, a later analysis counted tens of millions of unique TCR beta chains, 9.5 million to 13 million of which were shared by at least two donors. Raw reads were error-corrected and collapsed into unique sequences by a nearest-neighbor algorithm in which closely related sequences were merged to remove PCR and sequencing errors. To assign V, D and J gene segments, CDR3 sequences were aligned to IMGT reference sequences. For a sequence to be retained, at least a six-nucleotide match to both a V gene segment and a J gene segment was required. Rearrangements were called productive when the CDR3 lacked stop codons and stayed in frame with V and J; all others were non-productive. Following IMGT convention, CDR3 was defined as the stretch from the second conserved V-encoded cysteine up to the conserved J-encoded phenylalanine. The earlier analysis of approximately 590 of the donors excluded any sequence lacking an unambiguous match to a single V gene segment. An earlier analysis of over 450 of the donors classified V segments as functional when productive rearrangements were above 56.7% and as segregating when the standard deviation between donors was above 5%. A statistical classification framework was built to diagnose cytomegalovirus status from the catalog of TCR beta chain sequences. V and J gene assignment, in a later analysis, came from comparing TCR nucleotide sequences with IMGT/GENE-DB human TR gene sequences. The TCRdist pipeline was used in a later analysis to assign CDR3 sequences and most-parsimonious VDJ recombination scenarios. In a later analysis, each TCR beta chain was defined by its CDR3 amino acid sequence together with its V-gene family, and reads without a unique V-gene family were excluded. In a later analysis, approximately 640 highly shared, low-generation-probability nucleotide sequences were removed to address suspected cross-contamination and a sequencing artifact. For each public chain, a later analysis derived a clonal expansion index from normalized ranks of inferred template counts within each repertoire. A later analysis computed generation probabilities with a VDJ recombination model fitted to out-of-frame rearrangements, and checked the results against IGoR. In a later analysis, hypergeometric tests were used to score TCR-TCR, TCR-HLA and TCR-CMV co-occurrence, with a repertoire-size bias correction applied to TCR pairs. False discovery rates were estimated in a later analysis by permuting HLA or CMV assignments 20 times. A later analysis grouped co-occurring TCRs with DBSCAN, adding TCRdist sequence similarity when clustering within HLA-allele-positive subsets. For co-occurrence clustering, repertoires with fewer than 30,000 or more than 120,000 public chains were excluded, along with 5 or 6 repertoires with anomalous nucleotide sharing. The immuneACCESS repertoire file appears here via TCRdb, limited to in-frame rearrangements. These files lack a portion of the clones; in checked studies, under half of the deficit traces to unresolved V genes, and the cause of the others is not known. That table supplies the V and J calls and clone size; D and trimming were determined from the DNA. A total of 180,000 or so clones appear in this sample, around 75% of them only once. About 7.6% of the sample rests with the top ten.

In total, 600 or so healthy bone marrow donors made up the cohort. All cohort members were sampled while nominally healthy, although unrecorded immune exposures were likely present. The donor tested CMV seropositive, placing the donor among the approximately 290 seropositive members of the cohort. A peripheral blood sample was provided by each donor, and peripheral blood mononuclear cells were used for TCR beta sequencing. The Qiagen DNeasy Blood Extraction Kit was used to extract genomic DNA from the blood cell samples. The CDR3 numbers 15 residues from cysteine through phenylalanine. The entry retains the CDR3 DNA only, 45 bases that are in frame from base 1. CDR1 MNHEY and CDR2 SVGAGI are derived from the germline V gene. Deletion took 4 bases off V and 2 bases off J, with a span of 12 bases between the germline ends.

Here the chain combines TRBV6-5 and TRBJ2-1; TRBD2 is possibly the D segment (6 matching bases). The sequenced material came from PBMCs. The receptor was derived from a middle-aged woman in good health and CMV-seropositive. The nucleotides are TGTGCCAGCAGTTTCGAGCGGGCGGCCTACAATGAGCAGTTCTTC. The encoded protein is CASSFERAAYNEQFF.